One sample yielded the 28 T cell receptor beta chains listed below, sequenced in a study of blood T cell repertoires in COVID-19. Assay used: immunoSEQ multiplex PCR; TCRdb lists only in-frame clones, some missing. The sample holds 150,000 to 200,000 clones, about 92% seen once. Sequencing was performed on peripheral blood. These receptors all stem from a woman aged 60-75 years with COVID-19, enrolled during active disease.

The chain carries TRBV7-3 and TRBJ1-1, with D possibly being TRBD1 (6 bases). The V end lost 4 bases, the J end lost 0 bases, and 9 bases lay between the germline ends. CDR1 is SGHTA and CDR2 is FQGTGA in the germline V gene. The CDR3 loop spans 14 amino acids. CDR3 DNA sequence: TGTGCCAGCAGCTCAGGGGTTGTGAACACTGAAGCTTTCTTT. Translating it yields CASSSGVVNTEAFF.

The chain combines TRBV5-6 with TRBJ2-5; 8 nucleotides line up with TRBD1. The germline CDR1 and CDR2 sequences are SGHDT and YYEEEE. CDR3 size: 16 residues. J lost 2 bases, V lost 0 bases, and 6 bases had no gene match. CDR3 loop: CASSLEGRGRQETQYF. CDR3 bases: TGTGCCAGCAGCTTGGAGGGCAGGGGGCGTCAAGAGACCCAGTACTTC. The variable domain in full, with the rest retrieved from reference TRBV5-6 and TRBJ2-5, is DAGVTQSPTHLIKTRGQQVTLRCSPKSGHDTVSWYQQALGQGPQFIFQYYEEEERQRGNFPDRFSGHQFPNYSSELNVNALLLGDSALYLCASSLEGRGRQETQYFGPGTRLLVL.

This clone was picked up one time. The chain links TRBV6-2 or TRBV6-3 to TRBJ1-1, with D unclear. The germline gives CDR1 MNHEY, CDR2 SVGEGT. The CDR3 covers 15 residues. V shed 2 bases and J shed 1 base, with 11 bases lying between them. Written as DNA, the CDR3 is TGTGCCAGCAGTTACAGCACCCAAGCGAACACTGAAGCTTTCTTT. It yields the protein CASSYSTQANTEAFF.

J is TRBJ2-3 and V is TRBV19, with 12 bases fitting TRBD2. This CDR3 spans 19 amino acids. Germline CDR1 reads LNHDA; CDR2 reads SQIVND (reference sequence). Trimming at V came to 2 bases and at J to 2 bases, leaving 11 bases not matched to a gene. The CDR3 DNA reads as TGTGCCAGTAGTATAACGGTTCTAGCGGGGGGGCTGGTCACAGATACGCAGTATTTT. Translating it yields CASSITVLAGGLVTDTQYF.

The gene calls are TRBV19 and TRBJ1-1, with D hard to call. The germline CDR1 and CDR2 sequences are LNHDA and SQIVND (reference sequence). With 3 bases removed from V and 1 base from J, the gap between germline ends came to 6 bases. CDR3 length: 13 residues. The DNA for the CDR3 is TGTGCCAGTAGTATCGCGAGGAACACTGAAGCTTTCTTT. Translation gives CASSIARNTEAFF.

This clone was found once. The CDR3 nucleotides read TGTGCCAGCAGCGCCGGACAGGGGGACTTAGTCCTTGTTGAAAAACTGTTTTTT. Its translation: CASSAGQGDLVLVEKLFF. The V call is TRBV7-9, the J call TRBJ1-4; TRBD1 matches at 10 bases. Germline V gene sequence: CDR1 SEHNR, CDR2 FQNEAQ (reference sequence). This CDR3 region has 18 residues. Germline trimming cut 5 bases from V and 7 bases from J; bases unmatched to any gene: 16. Full variable domain (remainder filled in from reference TRBV7-9 and TRBJ1-4): DTGVSQNPRHKITKRGQNVTFRCDPISEHNRLYWYRQTLGQGPEFLTYFQNEAQLEKSRLLSDRFSAERPKGSFSTLEIQRTEQGDSAMYLCASSAGQGDLVLVEKLFFGSGTQLSVL.

The chain joins TRBV7-9 to TRBJ2-7, with TRBD1 matching 10 bases. Germline V gene lookup returns CDR1 SEHNR and CDR2 FQNEAQ (reference sequence). The CDR3 contains 15 residues. V dropped 5 bases and J dropped 4; count of bases not matched to a gene: 8. CDR3 protein: CASSPRDRGMYEQYF. In DNA form, the CDR3 reads TGTGCCAGCAGCCCCCGGGACAGGGGTATGTACGAGCAGTACTTC.

The V and J genes are TRBV3-1 (or the pseudogene TRBV3-2) and TRBJ1-2; TRBD1 might be the D (6 bases). The germline V gene encodes CDR1 LGHDT and CDR2 YNNKEL (reference sequence). Trimming removed 2 bases from V and 4 bases from J, with 26 bases in between. CDR3 length: 19 residues. CDR3 sequence (DNA): TGTGCCAGCAGCCAACCCCGGGACAACCTTCCCCTGACCTCCTATGGCTACACCTTC. Its translation: CASSQPRDNLPLTSYGYTF.

The chain combines TRBV5-1 with TRBJ1-2; D is unresolved. The V end lost 4 bases, the J end lost 1 base, and 14 bases lay between the germline ends. This CDR3 has 15 amino acids. From germline, CDR1 is SGHRS and CDR2 YFSETQ. CDR3 DNA sequence: TGCGCCAGCAGCCTAGCTAGTGAGGGTAACTATGGCTACACCTTC. Amino acid sequence: CASSLASEGNYGYTF.

The chain combines TRBV19 with TRBJ2-5, with 10 bases that match TRBD2. Germline V lookup: CDR1 LNHDA, CDR2 SQIVND (reference sequence). This CDR3 contains 13 residues. The J segment lost 5 bases and the V segment lost 5 bases, leaving 2 bases of the junction unmatched. CDR3 bases: TGTGCCAGTAGTGGGACTAGCGTGGAGACCCAGTACTTC. Amino acids: CASSGTSVETQYF.

J is TRBJ2-7 and V is TRBV30; tentatively, D is TRBD1 (6 bases). This CDR3 has 12 residues. V dropped 3 bases and J dropped 7 bases, with 13 bases sitting between them. Germline-derived CDR1 and CDR2 are GTSNPN and SVGIG (reference sequence). Here the CDR3 reads CAWRPTGPEQYF. The CDR3 DNA sequence: TGTGCCTGGAGGCCGACAGGCCCAGAGCAGTACTTC.

A single count supports this clone. The chain uses TRBV19 and TRBJ2-1, with 7 bases lining up with TRBD1. V gave up 5 bases and J gave up 1 base; unmatched junction bases: 5. The germline V gene encodes CDR1 LNHDA and CDR2 SQIVND (reference sequence). The CDR3 is 15 residues long. CDR3 sequence reads: CASSADRESYNEQFF. The CDR3 DNA sequence: TGTGCCAGTAGTGCAGACAGGGAGTCCTACAATGAGCAGTTCTTC.

The chain couples TRBV6-5 to TRBJ2-7; 7 bases line up with TRBD1. CDR1 is MNHEY and CDR2 is SVGAGI in the germline V gene. This CDR3 spans 15 amino acids. The ends lost 1 base at V and 1 base at J; junction bases unmatched: 4. CDR3 amino acids: CASSYFRDRSYEQYF. DNA of the CDR3: TGTGCCAGCAGTTACTTCCGGGACAGATCCTACGAGCAGTACTTC.

The chain recombines TRBV19 with TRBJ1-2; D is perhaps TRBD1 (5 bases). V was cut by 3 bases and J by 3 bases, with 17 bases left in between. CDR3 length: 16 residues. Germline-derived CDR1 and CDR2 are LNHDA and SQIVND (reference sequence). The CDR3 loop reads CASSIPRWGDDYGYTF. CDR3 DNA: TGTGCCAGTAGTATTCCACGATGGGGGGATGACTATGGCTACACCTTC.

The chain couples TRBV7-3 to TRBJ2-1, with 9 bases identical to TRBD1. V gave up 5 bases and J gave up 7 bases; unmatched junction bases: 6. This CDR3 has 14 residues. Germline CDR1 is SGHTA and CDR2 is FQGTGA. CDR3 nucleotides: TGTGCCAGCAGCCCCGGGACAGGGAGTAATGAGCAGTTCTTC. Its translation is CASSPGTGSNEQFF. The variable domain in full, completed from reference TRBV7-3 and TRBJ2-1, reads GAGVSQTPSNKVTEKGKYVELRCDPISGHTALYWYRQSLGQGPEFLIYFQGTGAADDSGLPNDRFFAVRPEGSVSTLKIQRTERGDSAVYLCASSPGTGSNEQFFGPGTRLTVL.

Comments on this clone: Additional DNA sequences in this sample encode the identical CDR3. The CDR3 reads CASSVIAGGPDTGELFF. Written as DNA, the CDR3 is TGTGCCAGCAGCGTAATAGCGGGGGGGCCGGACACCGGGGAGCTGTTTTTT. The chain is built from TRBV9 and TRBJ2-2, with 11 bases lining up with TRBD2. The CDR3 contains 17 residues. The V and J ends lost 1 base and 3 bases, in that order; junction bases with no gene match: 5. Germline CDR1 SGDLS, CDR2 YYNGEE.

This clone was seen more than once but under ten times. The J gene is TRBJ2-7, the V gene TRBV5-4, with TRBD2 matching over 7 bases. CDR1 and CDR2 (germline): SGHNT, YYREEE (reference sequence). The CDR3 consists of 13 residues. V lost 0 bases to trimming and J lost 6 bases; unmatched junction nucleotides: 3. The CDR3 DNA follows: TGTGCCAGCAGCTTGGCGGGGGGTTTCGAGCAGTACTTC. It codes for CASSLAGGFEQYF.

The chain has TRBV7-2 and TRBJ1-1; a weak D match, TRBD1 (6 bases). The CDR3 loop spans 15 amino acids. Germline assignment: CDR1 SGHTA and CDR2 FQGNSA. The germline V and J ends were trimmed by 4 bases and 1 base, with 13 bases remaining between them. The CDR3 DNA reads TGTGCCAGCAGCTCAAACAGGGTTGGGAACACTGAAGCTTTCTTT. It codes for CASSSNRVGNTEAFF.

The CDR3 loop is CASSRGQVNTEAFF. The CDR3 DNA reads TGTGCCAGCAGCAGGGGACAGGTAAACACTGAAGCTTTCTTT. The chain has TRBV7-6 and TRBJ1-1; 8 bases agree with TRBD1. Trimming took 5 bases from V and 2 from J; bases not matched to a gene: 4. This CDR3 spans 14 amino acids. From germline, CDR1 is SGHVS and CDR2 FNYEAQ.

The V gene is TRBV5-1, the J gene TRBJ2-5; 9 bases align to TRBD1. V lost 4 bases to trimming and J lost 5 bases; unmatched junction nucleotides: 9. Germline-derived CDR1 and CDR2 are SGHRS and YFSETQ. The CDR3 runs to 15 residues. CDR3 sequence reads: CASSPYTGGVETQYF. In nucleotides, the CDR3 is TGCGCCAGCAGCCCATATACAGGGGGCGTCGAGACCCAGTACTTC. The variable domain in full, with the rest retrieved from reference TRBV5-1 and TRBJ2-5, is KAGVTQTPRYLIKTRGQQVTLSCSPISGHRSVSWYQQTPGQGLQFLFEYFSETQRNKGNFPGRFSGRQFSNSRSEMNVSTLELGDSALYLCASSPYTGGVETQYFGPGTRLLVL.

J is TRBJ1-3 and V is TRBV4-1, with a possible D match to TRBD1 (5 bases). Germline V CDR1 and CDR2: MGHRA, YSYEKL. The CDR3 length is 18 residues. V lost 4 bases to trimming and J lost 0 bases, with 19 bases between them. CDR3 coding DNA: TGCGCCAGCAGCCTCAGGGCCCACGAGGCGAGCTCTGGAAACACCATATATTTT. Amino acid sequence: CASSLRAHEASSGNTIYF.

The chain couples TRBV5-4 to TRBJ2-1, with TRBD1 matching over 9 bases. Germline values: CDR1 SGHNT, CDR2 YYREEE (reference sequence). The CDR3 is 15 amino acids. Trimming took 5 bases from V and 4 from J; bases not matched to a gene: 7. The CDR3 loop is CASRQDRGGYNEQFF. CDR3 DNA sequence: TGTGCCAGCAGGCAGGACAGGGGAGGGTACAATGAGCAGTTCTTC.

The V call is TRBV4-3, the J call TRBJ2-2, with D maybe TRBD1 (6 bases). Germline CDR1 and CDR2: LGHNA and YSLEER. Trimming pared 0 bases from V and 5 bases from J, leaving 16 bases between. This CDR3 comprises 17 residues. CDR3 DNA: TGCGCCAGCAGCCAAGATGGCTGGGGGCCGGGTACCGGGGAGCTGTTTTTT. Encoded protein: CASSQDGWGPGTGELFF.

The J gene is TRBJ2-7, the V gene TRBV7-9, with unresolved D. V lost 9 bases, J lost 1 base, and 13 bases lay in between. The CDR3 sequence is 13 residues long. Germline CDR1 is SEHNR and CDR2 is FQNEAQ (reference sequence). The CDR3, as DNA: TGTGCCAGTTACAGTCTTACATCCTACGAGCAGTACTTC. It yields the protein CASYSLTSYEQYF.

The chain couples TRBV29-1 to TRBJ2-7; 10 bases align to TRBD1. The CDR3 spans 16 residues. The V segment lost 4 bases and the J segment 3 bases; nucleotides outside the gene matches: 12. Germline V CDR1 and CDR2: SQVTM, ANQGSEA. CDR3 loop: CSVGVGTGVLNYEQYF. Here the CDR3 DNA reads TGCAGCGTTGGGGTTGGGACAGGGGTCTTAAACTACGAGCAGTACTTC.

This clone was detected once. The genes are TRBV6-5 and TRBJ1-2, with a tentative D call TRBD1 (6 bases). Trimming left V 4 bases short and J 4 bases short, with 16 bases between. The germline CDR1 and CDR2 sequences are MNHEY and SVGAGI. The length of the CDR3 is 15 residues. CDR3 residues: CASSSQVQGGYGYTF. CDR3 nucleotide sequence: TGTGCCAGCAGTTCTCAAGTACAGGGTGGCTATGGCTACACCTTC.

This chain uses TRBV6-2 or TRBV6-3 with TRBJ1-5; 8 bases match TRBD1. CDR1 is MNHEY, CDR2 SVGEGT, per germline. This CDR3 contains 15 residues. V lost 5 bases, J lost 1 base, and 4 bases stayed unmatched. CDR3 nucleotide sequence: TGTGCCAGCAGTCTCGACAGGGGAAGCAATCAGCCCCAGCATTTT. Translating it yields CASSLDRGSNQPQHF.

The rearrangement joins TRBV14 to TRBJ2-3; 11 bases agree with TRBD2. This CDR3 comprises 18 residues. V lost 1 base, J lost 4 bases, and 10 bases stayed unmatched. Germline values: CDR1 SGHDN, CDR2 FVKESK. The CDR3 is CASSQGKGIAGGSDTQYF. DNA of the CDR3: TGTGCCAGCAGCCAAGGAAAGGGAATAGCGGGGGGGTCAGATACGCAGTATTTT.